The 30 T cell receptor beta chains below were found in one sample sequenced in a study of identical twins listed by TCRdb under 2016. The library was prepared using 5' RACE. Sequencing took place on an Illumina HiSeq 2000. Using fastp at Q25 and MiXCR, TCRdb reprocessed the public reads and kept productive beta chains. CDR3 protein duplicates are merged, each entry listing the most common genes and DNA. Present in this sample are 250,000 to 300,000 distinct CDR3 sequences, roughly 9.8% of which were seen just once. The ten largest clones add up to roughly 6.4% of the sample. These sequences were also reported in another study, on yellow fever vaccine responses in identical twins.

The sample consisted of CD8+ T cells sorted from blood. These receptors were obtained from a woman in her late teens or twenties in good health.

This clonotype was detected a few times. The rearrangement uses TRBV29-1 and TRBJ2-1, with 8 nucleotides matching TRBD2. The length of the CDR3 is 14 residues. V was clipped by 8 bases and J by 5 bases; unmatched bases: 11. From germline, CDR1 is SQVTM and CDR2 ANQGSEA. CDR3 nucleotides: TGCAGCTCCACCTCCGGGACTAGTAACAATGAGCAGTTCTTC. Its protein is CSSTSGTSNNEQFF.

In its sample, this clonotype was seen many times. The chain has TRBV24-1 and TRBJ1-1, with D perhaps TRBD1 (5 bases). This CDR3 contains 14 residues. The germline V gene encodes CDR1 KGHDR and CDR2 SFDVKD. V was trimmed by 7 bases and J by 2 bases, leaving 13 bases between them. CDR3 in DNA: TGTGCCACCAGAGGGGCAGGTTCAAACACTGAAGCTTTCTTT. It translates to CATRGAGSNTEAFF.

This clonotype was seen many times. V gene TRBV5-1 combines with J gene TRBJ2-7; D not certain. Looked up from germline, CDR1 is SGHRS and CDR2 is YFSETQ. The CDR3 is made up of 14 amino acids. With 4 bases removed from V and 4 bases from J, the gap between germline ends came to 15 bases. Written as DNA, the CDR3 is TGCGCCAGCAGCACGGAAGGGTGGAGTTACGAGCAGTACTTC. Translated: CASSTEGWSYEQYF.

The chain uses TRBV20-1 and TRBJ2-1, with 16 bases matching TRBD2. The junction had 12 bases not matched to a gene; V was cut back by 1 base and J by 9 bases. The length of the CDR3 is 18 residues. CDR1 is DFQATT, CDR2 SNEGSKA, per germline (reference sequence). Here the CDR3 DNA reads TGCAGTGCTAGAGGCCCTATCGGGACTAGCGGGAGGGCCGGTGAGCAGTTCTTC. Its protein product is CSARGPIGTSGRAGEQFF.

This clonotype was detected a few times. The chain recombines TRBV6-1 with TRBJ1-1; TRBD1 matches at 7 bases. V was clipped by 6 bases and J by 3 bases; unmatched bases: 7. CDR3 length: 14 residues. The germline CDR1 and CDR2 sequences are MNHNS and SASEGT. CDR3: CASRGTAGYTEAFF. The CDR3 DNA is TGTGCCAGCAGAGGGACAGCGGGGTACACTGAAGCTTTCTTT.

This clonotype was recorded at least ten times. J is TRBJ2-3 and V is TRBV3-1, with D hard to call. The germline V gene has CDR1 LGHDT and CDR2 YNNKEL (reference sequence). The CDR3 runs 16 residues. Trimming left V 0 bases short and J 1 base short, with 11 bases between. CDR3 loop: CASSQEPPIRTDTQYF. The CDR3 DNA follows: TGTGCCAGCAGCCAAGAGCCCCCTATTCGCACAGATACGCAGTATTTT.

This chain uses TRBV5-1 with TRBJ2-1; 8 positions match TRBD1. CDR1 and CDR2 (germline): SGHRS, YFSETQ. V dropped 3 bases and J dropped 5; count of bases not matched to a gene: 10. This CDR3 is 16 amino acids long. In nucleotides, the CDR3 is TGCGCCAGCAGCTCATACCGGACAGGGCCGGACAATGAGCAGTTCTTC. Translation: CASSSYRTGPDNEQFF.

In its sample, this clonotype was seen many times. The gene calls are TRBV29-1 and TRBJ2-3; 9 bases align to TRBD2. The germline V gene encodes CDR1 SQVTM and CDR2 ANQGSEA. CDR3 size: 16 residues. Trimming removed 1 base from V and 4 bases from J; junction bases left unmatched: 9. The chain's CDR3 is CSVEVGLAPSADTQYF. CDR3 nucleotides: TGCAGCGTTGAAGTGGGACTAGCTCCTTCGGCAGATACGCAGTATTTT.

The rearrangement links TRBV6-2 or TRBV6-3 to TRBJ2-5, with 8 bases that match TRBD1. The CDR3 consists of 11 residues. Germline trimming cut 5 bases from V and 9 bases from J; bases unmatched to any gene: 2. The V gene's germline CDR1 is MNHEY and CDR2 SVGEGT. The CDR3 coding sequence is TGTGCCAGCAGTCCACAGGGGGCCCAGTACTTC. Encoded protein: CASSPQGAQYF.

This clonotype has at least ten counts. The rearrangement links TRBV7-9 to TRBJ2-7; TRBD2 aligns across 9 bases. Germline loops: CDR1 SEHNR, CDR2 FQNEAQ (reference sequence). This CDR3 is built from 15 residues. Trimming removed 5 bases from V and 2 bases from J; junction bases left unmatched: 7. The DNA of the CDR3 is TGTGCCAGCAGCCCTGGACTAGCGCCGCCCTACGAGCAGTACTTC. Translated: CASSPGLAPPYEQYF.

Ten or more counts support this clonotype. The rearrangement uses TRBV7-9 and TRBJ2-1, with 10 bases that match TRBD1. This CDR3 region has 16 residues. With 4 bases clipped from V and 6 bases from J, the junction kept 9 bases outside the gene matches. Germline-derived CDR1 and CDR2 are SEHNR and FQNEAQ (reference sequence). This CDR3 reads CASSYRDRGIFNEQFF. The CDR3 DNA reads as TGTGCCAGCAGCTACCGGGACAGGGGTATTTTCAATGAGCAGTTCTTC.

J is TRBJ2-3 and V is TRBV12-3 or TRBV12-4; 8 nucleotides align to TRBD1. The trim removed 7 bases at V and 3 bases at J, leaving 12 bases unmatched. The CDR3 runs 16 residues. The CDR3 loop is CASIPPRTGRTDTQYF. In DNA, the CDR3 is TGTGCCAGCATCCCCCCCCGGACAGGGAGGACAGATACGCAGTATTTT.

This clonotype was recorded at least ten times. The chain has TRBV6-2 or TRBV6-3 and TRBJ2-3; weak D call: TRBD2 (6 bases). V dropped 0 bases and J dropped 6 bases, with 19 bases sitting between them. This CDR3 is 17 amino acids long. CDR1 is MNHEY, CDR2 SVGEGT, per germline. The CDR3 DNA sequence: TGTGCCAGCAGTTACTCGATGCAGGCGGGAAGGGAGGATACGCAGTATTTT. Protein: CASSYSMQAGREDTQYF.

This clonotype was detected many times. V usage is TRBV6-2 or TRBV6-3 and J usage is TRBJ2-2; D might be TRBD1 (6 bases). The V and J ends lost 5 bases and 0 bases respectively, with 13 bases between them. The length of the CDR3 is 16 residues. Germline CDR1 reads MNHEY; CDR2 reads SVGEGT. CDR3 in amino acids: CASSPWTDANTGELFF. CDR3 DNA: TGTGCCAGCAGTCCCTGGACAGACGCGAACACCGGGGAGCTGTTTTTT.

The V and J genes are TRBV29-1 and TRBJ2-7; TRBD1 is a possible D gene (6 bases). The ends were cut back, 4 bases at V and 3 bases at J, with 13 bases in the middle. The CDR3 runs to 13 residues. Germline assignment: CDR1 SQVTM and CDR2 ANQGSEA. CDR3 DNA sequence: TGCAGCGTTGGGGGGCTGAACATCTACGAGCAGTACTTC. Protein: CSVGGLNIYEQYF.

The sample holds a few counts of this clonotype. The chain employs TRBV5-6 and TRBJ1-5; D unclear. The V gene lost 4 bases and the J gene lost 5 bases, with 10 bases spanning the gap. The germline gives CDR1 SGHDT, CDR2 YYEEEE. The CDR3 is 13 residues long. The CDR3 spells CASSPRPHQPQHF. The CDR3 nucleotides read TGTGCCAGCAGCCCCCGCCCGCATCAGCCCCAGCATTTT.

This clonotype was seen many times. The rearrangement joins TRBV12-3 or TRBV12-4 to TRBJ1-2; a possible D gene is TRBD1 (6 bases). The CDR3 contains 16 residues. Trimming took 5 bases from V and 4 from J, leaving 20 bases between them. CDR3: CASSATLDSDSYGYTF. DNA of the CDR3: TGTGCCAGCAGTGCGACGCTGGACAGTGATTCCTATGGCTACACCTTC.

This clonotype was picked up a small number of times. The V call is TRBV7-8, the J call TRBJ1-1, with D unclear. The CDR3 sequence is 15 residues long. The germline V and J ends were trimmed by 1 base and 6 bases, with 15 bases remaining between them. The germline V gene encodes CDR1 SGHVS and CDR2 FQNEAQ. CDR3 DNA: TGTGCCAGCAGCTTAGAGACGCCCAGAGGCCCTGAAGCTTTCTTT. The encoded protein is CASSLETPRGPEAFF.

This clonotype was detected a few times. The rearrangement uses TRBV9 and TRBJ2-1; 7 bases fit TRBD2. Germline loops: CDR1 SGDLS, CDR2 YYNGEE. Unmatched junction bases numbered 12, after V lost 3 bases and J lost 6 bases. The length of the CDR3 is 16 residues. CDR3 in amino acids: CASSDPGPTSINEQFF. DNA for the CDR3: TGTGCCAGCAGCGACCCTGGGCCGACTAGCATCAATGAGCAGTTCTTC.

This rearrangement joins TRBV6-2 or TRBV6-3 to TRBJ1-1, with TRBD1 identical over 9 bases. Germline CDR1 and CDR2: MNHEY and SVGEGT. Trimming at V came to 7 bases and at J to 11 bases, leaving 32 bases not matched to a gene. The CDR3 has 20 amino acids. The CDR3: CASTGFEISGQGYPHVRAFF. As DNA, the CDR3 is TGTGCCAGCACCGGATTTGAAATCTCGGGACAGGGTTACCCTCACGTTCGGGCTTTCTTT.

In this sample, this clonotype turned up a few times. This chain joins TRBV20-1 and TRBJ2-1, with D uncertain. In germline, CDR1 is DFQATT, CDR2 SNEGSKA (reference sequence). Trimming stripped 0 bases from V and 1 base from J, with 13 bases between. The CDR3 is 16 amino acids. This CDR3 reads CSARDLRSLSYNEQFF. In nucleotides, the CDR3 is TGCAGTGCTAGAGATCTGCGGAGCCTTTCCTACAATGAGCAGTTCTTC.

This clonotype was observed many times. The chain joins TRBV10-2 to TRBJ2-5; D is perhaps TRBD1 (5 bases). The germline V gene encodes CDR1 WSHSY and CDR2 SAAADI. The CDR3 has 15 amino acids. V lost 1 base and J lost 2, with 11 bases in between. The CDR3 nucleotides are TGCGCCAGCAGTGAGTTTAACACAGGACAAGAGACCCAGTACTTC. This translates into CASSEFNTGQETQYF.

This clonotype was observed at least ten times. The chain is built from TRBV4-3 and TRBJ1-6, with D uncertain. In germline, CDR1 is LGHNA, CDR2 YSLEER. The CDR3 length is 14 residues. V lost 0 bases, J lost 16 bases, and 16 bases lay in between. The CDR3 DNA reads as TGCGCCAGCAGCCAAGATAGGGCCGAACCGTCTCTCCACTTT. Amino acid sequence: CASSQDRAEPSLHF.

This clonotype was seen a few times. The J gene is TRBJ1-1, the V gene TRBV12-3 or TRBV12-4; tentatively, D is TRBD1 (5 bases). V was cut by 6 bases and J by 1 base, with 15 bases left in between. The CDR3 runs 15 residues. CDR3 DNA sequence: TGTGCCAGCAGAAACTACCGACAGACGAACACTGAAGCTTTCTTT. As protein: CASRNYRQTNTEAFF.

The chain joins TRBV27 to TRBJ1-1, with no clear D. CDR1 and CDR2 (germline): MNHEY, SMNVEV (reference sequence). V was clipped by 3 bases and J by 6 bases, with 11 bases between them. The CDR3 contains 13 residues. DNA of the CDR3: TGTGCCAGCAGTTTTGCCGTGTTCGCTGAAGCTTTCTTT. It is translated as CASSFAVFAEAFF.

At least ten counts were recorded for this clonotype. CDR3 protein: CASSIQGGETQYF. The CDR3 DNA follows: TGTGCCAGCAGCATACAGGGAGGTGAGACCCAGTACTTC. V is TRBV7-9 and J is TRBJ2-5, with D perhaps assigned TRBD1 or TRBD2 (6 bases each). The germline gives CDR1 SEHNR, CDR2 FQNEAQ (reference sequence). This CDR3 contains 13 residues. V gave up 5 bases and J gave up 5 bases, with 12 bases separating them. Full variable domain (remainder filled in from reference TRBV7-9 and TRBJ2-5): DTGVSQNPRHKITKRGQNVTFRCDPISEHNRLYWYRQTLGQGPEFLTYFQNEAQLEKSRLLSDRFSAERPKGSFSTLEIQRTEQGDSAMYLCASSIQGGETQYFGPGTRLLVL.

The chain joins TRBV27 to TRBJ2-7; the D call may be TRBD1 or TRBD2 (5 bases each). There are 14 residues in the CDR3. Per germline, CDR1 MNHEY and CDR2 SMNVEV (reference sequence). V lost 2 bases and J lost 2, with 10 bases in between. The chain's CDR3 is CASSLMGPAYEQYF. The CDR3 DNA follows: TGTGCCAGCAGTTTAATGGGACCTGCCTACGAGCAGTACTTC.

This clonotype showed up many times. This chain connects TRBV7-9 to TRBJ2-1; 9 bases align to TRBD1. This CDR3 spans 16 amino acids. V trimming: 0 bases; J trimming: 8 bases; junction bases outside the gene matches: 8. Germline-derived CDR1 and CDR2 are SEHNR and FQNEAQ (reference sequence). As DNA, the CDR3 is TGTGCCAGCAGCTTAGCCTCGGGACAGGGTGGGGATGAGCAGTTCTTC. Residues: CASSLASGQGGDEQFF.

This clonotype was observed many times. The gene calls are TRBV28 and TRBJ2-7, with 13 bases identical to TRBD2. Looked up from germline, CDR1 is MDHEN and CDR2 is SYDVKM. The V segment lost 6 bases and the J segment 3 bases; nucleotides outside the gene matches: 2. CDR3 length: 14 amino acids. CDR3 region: CASRLAGGYYEQYF. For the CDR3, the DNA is TGTGCCAGCAGACTAGCGGGAGGGTACTACGAGCAGTACTTC.

Written as DNA, the CDR3 is TGTGCCAGCAGTTTAACGTCTAGCGATGAGCAGTTCTTC. This translates into CASSLTSSDEQFF. The chain links TRBV12-3 or TRBV12-4 to TRBJ2-1, with a possible D match to TRBD2 (6 bases). Between the trimmed V and J ends, which lost 2 bases and 8 bases, there was a span of 10 bases. The CDR3 runs to 13 residues.